A selection of T cell receptor beta chains follows, all from one sample in a study of blood T cell repertoires in COVID-19. The repertoire was sequenced with immunoSEQ multiplex PCR; TCRdb's copy has only in-frame clones and lacks some. The table has approximately 210,000 clones, just over 85% seen once. Sequencing used PBMCs or T cells enriched from blood (not recorded which). The receptors shown here come from a woman in her forties or fifties with acute COVID-19. Each CDR3 is given with its conserved first and last residue.

V	J	CDR3
TRBV11-2	TRBJ2-7	CASAWAYEQYF
TRBV29-1	TRBJ1-1	CSVPVAFF
TRBV18	TRBJ2-1	CASSRAGQGTYNEQFF
TRBV11-2	TRBJ2-1	CASSARPQGPSYNEQFF
TRBV5-1	TRBJ2-6	CASSQDTLSGANVLTF
TRBV5-1	TRBJ2-4	CASSLAGQGGGPRQNIQYF
TRBV7-8	TRBJ2-3	CATQLGVHTQYF
TRBV7-7	TRBJ2-1	CASSPTVPNSYNEQFF
TRBV27	TRBJ1-2	CASRSTGKGDYGYTF
TRBV5-1	TRBJ1-1	CASSLGAFDTEAFF
TRBV18	TRBJ1-6	CASSPGESSPLHF
TRBV10-3	TRBJ1-2	CAISEDSNYGYTF
TRBV10-3	TRBJ2-7	CAISGTSGGEQYF
TRBV6-2/TRBV6-3	TRBJ1-2	CASSYSQGAFYGYTF
TRBV29-1	TRBJ2-7	CSVVADDSYEQYF
TRBV7-2	TRBJ1-5	CASRPFPGGGNQPQHF
TRBV11-2	TRBJ2-1	CASSFTGYEQFF
TRBV10-3	TRBJ1-1	CAISGPETGGSEAFF
TRBV28	TRBJ2-7	CASSLLPGQSSYEQYF
TRBV7-9	TRBJ1-1	CASSRTYRGLGANTEAFF
TRBV7-9	TRBJ2-1	CASSHLTSGRGNEQFF
TRBV4-1	TRBJ2-5	CASSQDSGMGQETQYF
TRBV30	TRBJ1-1	CAWSDFTEQNTEAFF
TRBV29-1	TRBJ2-3	CSVTSRGGVGTDTQYF
TRBV7-8	TRBJ1-4	CASSLHRQDLEKLFF
TRBV19	TRBJ2-1	CATMDRVVNEQFF
TRBV5-1	TRBJ1-1	CASSFVMNTEAFF
TRBV29-1	TRBJ1-2	CSALRGPGAGSYTF
TRBV11-1	TRBJ2-7	CASSPLAGGGPYEQYF
TRBV5-1	TRBJ2-3	CASSRAGSTDTQYF
TRBV5-1	TRBJ2-1	CASSRGQVGNEQFF
TRBV19	TRBJ2-7	CASSIGPGLAGASEQYF
TRBV7-2	TRBJ2-5	CASSVAGVLETQYF
TRBV6-4	TRBJ1-5	CASSGPDREFTQPQHF
TRBV29-1	TRBJ1-1	CSVVEFGEAFF
TRBV30	TRBJ1-1	CAWTWTGLGEAFF
TRBV21-1	TRBJ2-2	CASSKARTSPVGFANTGELFF
TRBV12-3/TRBV12-4	TRBJ2-2	CANIRWGELFF
TRBV2	TRBJ2-1	CASRTFGGEYNEQFF
TRBV14	TRBJ1-2	CASSSTGEPYGYTF
TRBV9	TRBJ2-1	CASSVGLASSNEQFF
TRBV28	TRBJ1-1	CASSLGTGGPKKAFF
TRBV30	TRBJ1-2	CAWNLGYGYTF